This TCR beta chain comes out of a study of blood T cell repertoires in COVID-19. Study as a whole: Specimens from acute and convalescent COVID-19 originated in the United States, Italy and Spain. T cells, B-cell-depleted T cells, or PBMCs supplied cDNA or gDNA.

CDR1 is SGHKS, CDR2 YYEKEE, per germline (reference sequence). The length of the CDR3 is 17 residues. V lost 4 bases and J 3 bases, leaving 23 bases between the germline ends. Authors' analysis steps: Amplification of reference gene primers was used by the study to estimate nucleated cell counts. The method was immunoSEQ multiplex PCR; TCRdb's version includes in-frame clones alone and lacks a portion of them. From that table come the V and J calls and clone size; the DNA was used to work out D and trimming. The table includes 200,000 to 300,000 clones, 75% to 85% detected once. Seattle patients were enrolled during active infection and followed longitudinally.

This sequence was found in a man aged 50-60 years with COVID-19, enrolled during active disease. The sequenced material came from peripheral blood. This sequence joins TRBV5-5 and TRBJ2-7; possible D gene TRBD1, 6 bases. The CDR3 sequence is CASSRSGADLSHYEQYF. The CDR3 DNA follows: TGTGCCAGCAGCCGCTCAGGGGCCGATCTCAGCCACTACGAGCAGTACTTC. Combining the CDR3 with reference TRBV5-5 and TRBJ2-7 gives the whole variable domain DAGVTQSPTHLIKTRGQQVTLRCSPISGHKSVSWYQQVLGQGPQFIFQYYEKEERGRGNFPDRFSARQFPNYSSELNVNALLLGDSALYLCASSRSGADLSHYEQYFGPGTRLTVT.